One and the same sample provided the 23 T cell receptor beta chains below, sequenced in a study of cytomegalovirus exposure and HLA in healthy donors. Sequencing was performed with immunoSEQ multiplex PCR; in TCRdb, only in-frame clones are kept and a portion is missing. The sample consists of some 200,000 clones, roughly 88% of them appearing once. Input material: PBMCs. The receptors come from a woman under 40 in good health and CMV-seropositive.

The chain has TRBV5-4 and TRBJ2-7, with a weak D call TRBD2 (6 bases). With 7 bases removed from V and 3 bases from J, the gap between germline ends came to 11 bases. The CDR3 runs 12 residues. Germline V gene sequence: CDR1 SGHNT, CDR2 YYREEE (reference sequence). The CDR3 coding sequence is TGTGCCAGCTCCCTTAGCGGCTACGAGCAGTACTTC. It is translated as CASSLSGYEQYF. The full variable domain, its missing parts supplied by reference TRBV5-4 and TRBJ2-7, is ETGVTQSPTHLIKTRGQQVTLRCSSQSGHNTVSWYQQALGQGPQFIFQYYREEENGRGNFPPRFSGLQFPNYSSELNVNALELDDSALYLCASSLSGYEQYFGPGTRLTVT.

The rearrangement joins TRBV5-4 to TRBJ2-7; the match to TRBD2 covers 13 bases. The CDR3 is 16 amino acids. V lost 4 bases, J lost 4 bases, and 8 bases stayed unmatched. Germline V gene lookup returns CDR1 SGHNT and CDR2 YYREEE (reference sequence). The CDR3 nucleotides read TGTGCCAGCAGCCTAGGGACTAGCGGGATTTGGTACGAGCAGTACTTC. Residues: CASSLGTSGIWYEQYF.

The rearrangement uses TRBV18 and TRBJ2-2; the D gene is possibly TRBD1 (6 bases). CDR1 is KGHSH, CDR2 LQKENI, per germline. This CDR3 is built from 15 residues. Trimming removed 3 bases at V and 7 bases at J, with 15 bases between. Written as DNA, the CDR3 is TGTGCCAGCTCACCTCTCTCCAAACAGGGCGGGGAGCTGTTTTTT. Translation gives CASSPLSKQGGELFF.

The chain recombines TRBV25-1 with TRBJ2-7, with D possibly being TRBD2 (6 bases). The V end was cut by 3 bases, the J end by 11 bases, with 14 bases between. Germline loops: CDR1 MGHDK, CDR2 SYGVNS. The CDR3 runs to 12 residues. CDR3 loop: CASSDLAGGEYF. The DNA for the CDR3 is TGTGCCAGCAGTGACCTAGCCGGCGGGGAGTACTTC.

V gene TRBV4-1 combines with J gene TRBJ1-3, with D unclear. Germline CDR1 is MGHRA and CDR2 is YSYEKL. The CDR3 is 18 amino acids. V was cut by 0 bases and J by 4 bases, with 19 bases left in between. CDR3 sequence (DNA): TGCGCCAGCAGCCAAGATTCGTCCCGGGCAGCGGCAGGAAACACCATATATTTT. It yields the protein CASSQDSSRAAAGNTIYF.

The V gene is TRBV7-6, the J gene TRBJ1-1; D is unclear. The CDR3 extends over 15 amino acids. V was pared by 1 base and J by 0 bases, with 9 bases between. CDR1 is SGHVS and CDR2 is FNYEAQ in the germline V gene. CDR3 sequence: CASSLESRMNTEAFF. In DNA form, the CDR3 reads TGTGCCAGCAGCTTAGAGTCCAGGATGAACACTGAAGCTTTCTTT.

This clone was observed a handful of times. V gene TRBV12-5 combines with J gene TRBJ2-5; D is uncertain. Germline V gene lookup returns CDR1 LGHNT and CDR2 FRNRAP. Trimming removed 3 bases at V and 7 bases at J, with 9 bases between. The CDR3 extends over 12 amino acids. The CDR3 nucleotides read TGTGCTAGTGGTTTAGAGGTGGGGACCCAGTACTTC. This translates into CASGLEVGTQYF. The full variable domain, rest sourced from reference TRBV12-5 and TRBJ2-5, is DARVTQTPRHKVTEMGQEVTMRCQPILGHNTVFWYRQTMMQGLELLAYFRNRAPLDDSGMPKDRFSAEMPDATLATLKIQPSEPRDSAVYFCASGLEVGTQYFGPGTRLLVL.

V usage is TRBV5-4 and J usage is TRBJ2-7, with a tentative D call TRBD2 (5 bases). Germline lookup yields CDR1 SGHNT and CDR2 YYREEE (reference sequence). Trimming took off 1 base at V and 6 bases at J, with 8 bases between the two ends. The length of the CDR3 is 12 residues. CDR3 bases: TGTGCCAGCAGCTTGCCGGGGTTCGAGCAGTACTTC. As protein: CASSLPGFEQYF.

Worth noting for this clone: The sample carries other DNA sequences with the same CDR3. V is TRBV29-1 and J is TRBJ2-3, with unresolved D. This CDR3 has 12 residues. V was cut by 3 bases and J by 0 bases, with 4 bases left in between. The V gene's germline CDR1 is SQVTM and CDR2 ANQGSEA. CDR3 bases: TGCAGCGTTGACTTGAGCACAGATACGCAGTATTTT. Protein sequence: CSVDLSTDTQYF.

A few counts support this clone. The V call is TRBV30, the J call TRBJ1-1; D unclear. This CDR3 is built from 14 residues. Germline V gene lookup returns CDR1 GTSNPN and CDR2 SVGIG (reference sequence). The V gene lost 3 bases and the J gene lost 1 base, with 12 bases spanning the gap. The CDR3 reads CAWSVHRTNTEAFF. Written as DNA, the CDR3 is TGTGCCTGGAGCGTCCACAGAACGAACACTGAAGCTTTCTTT.

J is TRBJ1-2 and V is TRBV28; perhaps TRBD1 as D (6 bases). V dropped 5 bases and J dropped 5 bases, with 12 bases sitting between them. The germline CDR1 and CDR2 sequences are MDHEN and SYDVKM. This CDR3 spans 13 amino acids. The CDR3 nucleotides read TGTGCCAGCAGTCAGGGGATAACATATGGCTACACCTTC. This sequence encodes CASSQGITYGYTF.

The chain combines TRBV7-8 with TRBJ2-1, with 7 positions matching TRBD2. The CDR3 spans 15 residues. CDR1 is SGHVS and CDR2 is FQNEAQ in the germline V gene. V trimming: 5 bases; J trimming: 8 bases; junction bases outside the gene matches: 12. CDR3 amino acids: CASSQGLGRGYEQFF. The CDR3 region has the DNA TGTGCCAGCAGCCAAGGACTAGGGAGAGGTTATGAGCAGTTCTTC.

This clone was seen once. This rearrangement joins TRBV5-4 to TRBJ2-3; D remains unclear. This CDR3 region has 13 residues. Germline V gene data show CDR1 as SGHNT and CDR2 as YYREEE (reference sequence). Trimming removed 3 bases from V and 2 bases from J, with 7 bases in between. In DNA form, the CDR3 reads TGTGCCAGCAGCTCCCCTACCACAGATACGCAGTATTTT. Translated: CASSSPTTDTQYF.

The chain uses TRBV27 and TRBJ1-2; 9 nucleotides match TRBD1. The CDR3 totals 16 residues. Germline V gene lookup returns CDR1 MNHEY and CDR2 SMNVEV (reference sequence). The junction had 10 bases not matched to a gene; V was cut back by 5 bases and J by 3 bases. The CDR3 sequence is CASSTNRGRGDYGYTF. The CDR3 DNA reads TGTGCCAGCAGTACTAACAGGGGGCGAGGGGACTATGGCTACACCTTC.

This clone was observed a single time. The chain is built from TRBV2 and TRBJ2-5, with TRBD2 identical over 7 bases. Germline values: CDR1 SNHLY, CDR2 FYNNEI. V dropped 5 bases and J dropped 7; count of bases not matched to a gene: 7. This CDR3 has 13 residues. In nucleotides, the CDR3 is TGTGCCAGCAGTCGAACCGGCGGGGGGACCCAGTACTTC. It yields the protein CASSRTGGGTQYF.

The V and J genes are TRBV6-5 and TRBJ1-4; no firm D call. The germline gives CDR1 MNHEY, CDR2 SVGAGI. With 0 bases removed from V and 8 bases from J, the gap between germline ends came to 13 bases. The CDR3 totals 15 residues. As DNA, the CDR3 is TGTGCCAGCAGTTACTCGATTTCTCAGGTAGAAAAACTGTTTTTT. Its translation is CASSYSISQVEKLFF.

This clone was observed a single time. The chain has TRBV5-4 and TRBJ2-1; tentative D call: TRBD1 (6 bases). The CDR3 has 15 residues. Trimming pared 2 bases from V and 9 bases from J, leaving 18 bases between. CDR1 is SGHNT and CDR2 is YYREEE in the germline V gene (reference sequence). The DNA for the CDR3 is TGTGCCAGCAGCTTTCGGGGACAAAGAGGGGGTGAGCAGTTCTTC. It encodes CASSFRGQRGGEQFF.

The chain has TRBV5-6 and TRBJ1-2; 7 bases fit TRBD1. The V and J ends lost 5 bases and 2 bases, in that order; junction bases with no gene match: 9. The length of the CDR3 is 15 residues. Germline CDR1 SGHDT, CDR2 YYEEEE. The CDR3, as DNA: TGTGCCAGCAGTTTTCCGGGACAGAGAAACTATGGCTACACCTTC. It is translated as CASSFPGQRNYGYTF.

This sequence joins TRBV18 and TRBJ2-6; possibly TRBD1 for D (5 bases). Trimming left V 5 bases short and J 4 bases short, with 12 bases between. Germline lookup yields CDR1 KGHSH and CDR2 LQKENI. The CDR3 contains 15 residues. The chain's CDR3 is CASSLQGGGANVLTF. CDR3 coding DNA: TGTGCCAGCTCATTGCAGGGCGGAGGGGCCAACGTCCTGACTTTC.

This clone was seen a single time. This rearrangement joins TRBV9 to TRBJ1-4; D ambiguous. Germline CDR1 reads SGDLS; CDR2 reads YYNGEE. This CDR3 spans 13 amino acids. The V and J ends lost 2 bases and 8 bases respectively, with 10 bases between them. The CDR3 region is CASSVVLEEKLFF. CDR3 coding DNA: TGTGCCAGCAGCGTCGTGCTAGAGGAAAAACTGTTTTTT.

V gene TRBV6-1 combines with J gene TRBJ1-1, with a weak D call TRBD1 (5 bases). This CDR3 comprises 14 residues. Germline values: CDR1 MNHNS, CDR2 SASEGT. The V gene lost 1 base and the J gene lost 1 base, with 7 bases spanning the gap. The CDR3 DNA follows: TGTGCCAGCAGTGAAGGGGGCCAGAACACTGAAGCTTTCTTT. Translating it yields CASSEGGQNTEAFF.

The chain joins TRBV5-1 to TRBJ2-1, with 8 bases lining up with TRBD2. Trimming at V came to 3 bases and at J to 6 bases, leaving 14 bases not matched to a gene. The germline V gene has CDR1 SGHRS and CDR2 YFSETQ. This CDR3 region has 17 residues. CDR3 in amino acids: CASSSRLASYAGNEQFF. CDR3 in DNA: TGCGCCAGCAGCTCCCGACTAGCGTCCTATGCGGGCAATGAGCAGTTCTTC. The full variable domain, completed using reference TRBV5-1 and TRBJ2-1, is KAGVTQTPRYLIKTRGQQVTLSCSPISGHRSVSWYQQTPGQGLQFLFEYFSETQRNKGNFPGRFSGRQFSNSRSEMNVSTLELGDSALYLCASSSRLASYAGNEQFFGPGTRLTVL.

This clone was picked up one time. The chain is built from TRBV5-1 and TRBJ2-7; maybe TRBD1 (6 bases). Germline values: CDR1 SGHRS, CDR2 YFSETQ. This CDR3 contains 15 residues. Trimming took 0 bases from V and 7 from J, leaving 17 bases between them. The CDR3 reads CASSLVAGAGEEQYF. CDR3 DNA sequence: TGCGCCAGCAGCTTGGTGGCAGGGGCGGGTGAGGAGCAGTACTTC.